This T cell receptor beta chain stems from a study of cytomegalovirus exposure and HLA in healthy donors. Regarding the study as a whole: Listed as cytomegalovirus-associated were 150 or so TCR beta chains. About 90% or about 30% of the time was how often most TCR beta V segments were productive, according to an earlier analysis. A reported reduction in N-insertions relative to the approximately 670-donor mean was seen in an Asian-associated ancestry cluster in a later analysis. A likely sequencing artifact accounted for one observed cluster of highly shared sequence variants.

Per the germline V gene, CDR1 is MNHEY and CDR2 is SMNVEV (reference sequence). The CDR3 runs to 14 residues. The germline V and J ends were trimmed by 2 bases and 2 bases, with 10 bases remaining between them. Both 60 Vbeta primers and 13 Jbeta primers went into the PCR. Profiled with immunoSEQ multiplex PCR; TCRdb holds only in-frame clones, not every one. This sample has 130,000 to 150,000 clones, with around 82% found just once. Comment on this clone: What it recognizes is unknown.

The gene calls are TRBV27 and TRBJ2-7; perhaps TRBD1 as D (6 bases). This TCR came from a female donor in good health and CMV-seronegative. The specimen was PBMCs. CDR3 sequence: CASSLRQAPYEQYF. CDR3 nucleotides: TGTGCCAGCAGTTTAAGACAGGCTCCCTACGAGCAGTACTTC.